The 9 T cell receptor beta chains below come from one sample, sequenced in a study of Graves' ophthalmopathy and Graves' hyperthyroidism. As the template, RNA transcripts were used to amplify TCR beta CDR3 regions. First-round RT-PCR relied on HTBI primers, and a second-round multiplex PCR came next. Using its own MiXCR run on the multiplex PCR reads, TCRdb lists one record per CDR3 protein. The repertoire holds some 250,000 distinct CDR3 sequences, with 45% as singletons. Sequenced sample: peripheral blood. The receptor source for this set is an adult man with Graves' ophthalmopathy.

This clonotype was seen only a few times. This rearrangement joins TRBV2 to TRBJ2-7; D might be TRBD1 (6 bases). The length of the CDR3 is 12 residues. Germline CDR1 reads SNHLY; CDR2 reads FYNNEI. Trimming shortened V by 7 bases and J by 2 bases, and 9 bases separated the two germline ends. This chain's CDR3 is CASMDRPYEQYF. As DNA, the CDR3 is TGTGCCAGCATGGACAGACCCTACGAGCAGTACTTC.

V gene TRBV15 combines with J gene TRBJ1-4; 7 nucleotides match TRBD1. The CDR3 runs to 16 residues. The germline V gene has CDR1 LNHNV and CDR2 YYDKDF (reference sequence). V trimming: 6 bases; J trimming: 3 bases; junction bases outside the gene matches: 10. The DNA for the CDR3 is TGTGCCACCAGTAAAGGATCGGGACAGTCTAATGAAAAACTGTTTTTT. It specifies CATSKGSGQSNEKLFF.

This clonotype was picked up a small number of times. The V and J genes are TRBV4-1 and TRBJ1-1, with 10 bases aligning to TRBD1. The V segment lost 4 bases and the J segment 10 bases; nucleotides outside the gene matches: 3. The germline CDR1 and CDR2 sequences are MGHRA and YSYEKL. The CDR3 is 12 residues long. In nucleotides, the CDR3 is TGCGCCAGCAGCCTAGGGACAGGGGCAGCTTTCTTT. Translation gives CASSLGTGAAFF.

The rearrangement links TRBV3-1 to TRBJ1-1; D is uncertain. In germline, CDR1 is LGHDT, CDR2 YNNKEL (reference sequence). The CDR3 consists of 14 residues. V was trimmed by 2 bases and J by 1 base, leaving 8 bases between them. CDR3 loop: CASSQPDSNTEAFF. The CDR3, as DNA: TGTGCCAGCAGCCAACCCGACTCGAACACTGAAGCTTTCTTT. Using reference TRBV3-1 and TRBJ1-1 for the parts outside the CDR3, the full variable domain is DTAVSQTPKYLVTQMGNDKSIKCEQNLGHDTMYWYKQDSKKFLKIMFSYNNKELIINETVPNRFSPKSPDKAHLNLHINSLELGDSAVYFCASSQPDSNTEAFFGQGTRLTVV.

This chain connects TRBV20-1 to TRBJ1-5, with TRBD1 as a possible D gene (5 bases). The V gene lost 0 bases and the J gene lost 5 bases, with 17 bases spanning the gap. CDR3 size: 16 residues. CDR1 and CDR2 (germline): DFQATT, SNEGSKA (reference sequence). CDR3 nucleotides: TGCAGTGCTAGAGACTTTCGTGCAGGGTTGGATCAGCCCCAGCATTTT. This encodes CSARDFRAGLDQPQHF.

This clonotype came up a few times. The chain couples TRBV10-3 to TRBJ2-5, with a tentative D call TRBD2 (7 bases). Germline V gene lookup returns CDR1 ENHRY and CDR2 SYGVKD. V gave up 4 bases and J gave up 5 bases, with 14 bases separating them. CDR3 size: 14 residues. The CDR3 DNA reads TGTGCCATCAGTGCCACGGGGGGCGATGAGACCCAGTACTTC. It is translated as CAISATGGDETQYF.

This clonotype was counted many times. This CDR3 is CASSAYRSKDTEAFF. The CDR3 region has the DNA TGTGCCAGCAGCGCCTACAGGAGTAAGGACACTGAAGCTTTCTTT. The chain carries TRBV9 and TRBJ1-1; D might be TRBD1 (5 bases). V was clipped by 3 bases and J by 3 bases, with 15 bases between them. CDR1 and CDR2 (germline): SGDLS, YYNGEE. The CDR3 length is 15 residues.

The CDR3 is CASSPRQSNSPLHF. CDR3 DNA sequence: TGTGCCAGCAGCCCTCGACAGAGTAATTCACCCCTCCACTTT. J is TRBJ1-6 and V is TRBV9; a possible D gene is TRBD1 (5 bases). Germline V gene sequence: CDR1 SGDLS, CDR2 YYNGEE. This CDR3 has 14 amino acids. Trimming removed 4 bases at V and 6 bases at J, with 11 bases between.

The chain joins TRBV2 to TRBJ1-5; no clear D. CDR3 length equals 12 residues. Trimming removed 8 bases at V and 4 bases at J, with 9 bases between. From germline, CDR1 is SNHLY and CDR2 FYNNEI. The CDR3 DNA reads as TGTGCCAGCTGGGTAGAGAATCAGCCCCAGCATTTT. Translated: CASWVENQPQHF.